The rows below give T cell receptor beta chains drawn from one sample of a study of cytomegalovirus exposure and HLA in healthy donors. Generated by immunoSEQ multiplex PCR, the TCRdb table keeps only in-frame clones and is missing some. The table shows tens of thousands of clones, with 85% to 95% occurring only once. Material for sequencing was PBMCs. All receptors derive from a woman aged 18-29 years in good health and CMV-seronegative. The CDR3 runs from the conserved cysteine through the conserved F or W. A D gene is named only where the DNA matches it firmly. Size is omitted from some rows. Given values are once, few, many or a class for expanded clones.

v_gene	j_gene	abundance	d_gene	CDR3aa	CDR3nt
TRBV7-9	TRBJ1-5	.	.	CASSWGSTNQPQHF	TGTGCCAGCAGCTGGGGCAGTACCAATCAGCCCCAGCATTTT
TRBV5-8	TRBJ1-2	.	TRBD1	CASPMGLTGRSYTF	TGTGCCAGTCCCATGGGGTTGACAGGGCGAAGCTACACCTTC
TRBV4-2	TRBJ2-7	.	TRBD2	CASSHEITGGPDEQYF	TGTGCCAGCAGCCACGAAATAACGGGAGGGCCTGACGAGCAGTACTTC
TRBV2	TRBJ2-2	.	.	CASSDLPGVAGELFF	TGTGCCAGCAGTGATCTTCCGGGGGTTGCCGGGGAGCTGTTTTTT
TRBV27	TRBJ2-2	.	TRBD1	CASSSGQGHNTGELFF	TGTGCCAGCAGTTCAGGACAGGGGCACAACACCGGGGAGCTGTTTTTT
TRBV5-1	TRBJ2-7	.	TRBD1	CASSLGTDYEQYF	TGCGCCAGCAGCCTCGGGACAGACTACGAGCAGTACTTC
TRBV2	TRBJ2-7	.	.	CASMLGARAFGEQYF	TGTGCCAGCATGCTGGGGGCAAGGGCCTTTGGCGAGCAGTACTTC
TRBV6-5	TRBJ2-1	once	TRBD2	CASSRQGLADNEQFF	TGTGCCAGCAGTCGGCAGGGACTAGCGGACAATGAGCAGTTCTTC
TRBV6-1	TRBJ2-1	.	.	CASSVYVGANNNEQFF	TGTGCCAGCAGTGTTTATGTTGGAGCGAATAACAATGAGCAGTTCTTC
TRBV11-2	TRBJ2-7	.	TRBD2	CASSLRAGRDEQYF	TGTGCCAGCAGCTTAAGAGCGGGGAGGGACGAGCAGTACTTC
TRBV2	TRBJ2-3	few	TRBD2	CASETSGGSDTQYF	TGTGCCAGCGAAACTAGCGGGGGCTCAGATACGCAGTATTTT
TRBV6-5	TRBJ1-1	.	TRBD1	CASIPTGGSTEAFF	TGTGCCAGCATCCCGACAGGGGGCTCAACTGAAGCTTTCTTT
TRBV2	TRBJ2-7	.	.	CASSCFGRTAYEQYF	TGTGCCAGCAGTTGTTTCGGGAGAACGGCCTACGAGCAGTACTTC
TRBV9	TRBJ2-3	once	.	CASSVDDGVGTDTQYF	TGTGCCAGCAGCGTAGACGACGGGGTCGGCACAGATACGCAGTATTTT
TRBV19	TRBJ1-1	once	.	CASSIDKESEAFF	TGTGCCAGTAGTATAGACAAGGAGTCTGAAGCTTTCTTT
TRBV28	TRBJ2-3	.	TRBD2	CASSFQLAGVRNTQYF	TGTGCCAGCAGTTTTCAACTAGCGGGAGTGAGGAATACGCAGTATTTT
TRBV9	TRBJ2-7	.	TRBD2	CASSVRGRAEQYF	TGTGCCAGCAGCGTACGCGGGAGGGCTGAGCAGTACTTC
TRBV7-9	TRBJ2-3	.	TRBD2	CASSPSSSGSSDTQYF	TGTGCCAGCAGCCCCTCCTCCAGCGGGAGTTCAGATACGCAGTATTTT
TRBV6-5	TRBJ1-1	.	TRBD1	CASSDRGAFF	TGTGCCAGCAGCGACAGGGGAGCTTTCTTT
TRBV7-3	TRBJ2-1	.	.	CASSLILGNEQFF	TGTGCCAGCAGCTTAATTCTCGGTAATGAGCAGTTCTTC
TRBV28	TRBJ1-2	.	TRBD1	CASSLGQGPSNYGYTF	TGTGCCAGCAGCCTGGGACAGGGGCCGTCTAACTATGGCTACACCTTC
TRBV4-1	TRBJ1-5	.	.	CASSPFRTVYWPQHF	TGCGCCAGCAGCCCCTTTAGGACAGTTTATTGGCCCCAGCATTTT
TRBV7-2	TRBJ1-3	.	.	CASSVDRRNTIYF	TGTGCCAGCAGCGTAGACAGGAGAAACACCATATATTTT
TRBV7-9	TRBJ2-3	few	.	CASSGRGTDTQYF	TGTGCCAGCAGTGGCAGGGGAACAGATACGCAGTATTTT
TRBV29-1	TRBJ2-5	.	TRBD1	CSVGRLPGQGPSETQYF	TGCAGCGTCGGAAGACTCCCGGGACAGGGGCCTTCGGAGACCCAGTACTTC
TRBV4-3	TRBJ2-7	.	TRBD2	CASSQGGGRDTYEQYF	TGCGCCAGCAGCCAAGGAGGCGGGAGGGATACCTACGAGCAGTACTTC
TRBV7-9	TRBJ2-7	.	.	CASSPREGPSYEQYF	TGTGCCAGCAGCCCCCGGGAAGGGCCATCCTACGAGCAGTACTTC
TRBV23-1	TRBJ1-5	.	.	CARSGGFTNQPQHF	TGCGCCAGATCGGGGGGGTTTACCAATCAGCCCCAGCATTTT
TRBV29-1	TRBJ2-1	.	TRBD2	CSVGGRTSGISHNEQFF	TGCAGCGTTGGAGGCCGAACTAGCGGGATCAGCCACAATGAGCAGTTCTTC
TRBV10-3	TRBJ1-1	.	.	CAISTTAVNTEAFF	TGTGCCATCAGTACGACGGCGGTGAACACTGAAGCTTTCTTT
TRBV14	TRBJ2-6	.	.	CASSRQAAGANVLTF	TGTGCCAGCAGCCGTCAGGCCGCTGGGGCCAACGTCCTGACTTTC
TRBV4-1	TRBJ2-3	.	TRBD2	CASSPGPSGTKNTDTQYF	TGCGCCAGCAGTCCTGGGCCTAGCGGAACAAAGAACACAGATACGCAGTATTTT
TRBV6-6	TRBJ2-4	.	TRBD1	CASSPGQGRNIQYF	TGTGCCAGCAGTCCGGGACAGGGAAGAAACATTCAGTACTTC
TRBV5-1	TRBJ2-7	.	TRBD1	CASSLGQGAFYEQYF	TGCGCCAGCAGCTTGGGACAGGGGGCCTTCTACGAACAGTACTTC
TRBV7-2	TRBJ1-2	.	.	CASSLGEGVGYTF	TGTGCCAGCAGCTTAGGAGAAGGGGTAGGCTACACCTTC
TRBV5-4	TRBJ1-1	.	.	CASSWSRGSTEAFF	TGTGCCAGCAGCTGGAGCCGGGGGAGCACTGAAGCTTTCTTT
TRBV23-1	TRBJ2-7	.	.	CASSQLGLGHEQYF	TGCGCCAGCAGTCAACTGGGACTCGGCCACGAGCAGTACTTC
TRBV5-1	TRBJ2-5	.	.	CASSLVAGEKTQYF	TGCGCCAGCAGCTTGGTGGCAGGGGAAAAGACCCAGTACTTC
TRBV27	TRBJ2-2	.	.	CASRRRDTGELFF	TGTGCCAGCAGAAGAAGAGACACCGGGGAGCTGTTTTTT
TRBV5-1	TRBJ2-5	.	.	CASSLGLQETQYF	TGCGCCAGCAGCTTGGGACTTCAAGAGACCCAGTACTTC
TRBV4-1	TRBJ1-6	.	.	CASSQAAQSPLHF	TGCGCCAGCAGCCAAGCCGCACAATCACCCCTCCACTTT
TRBV27	TRBJ1-2	.	.	CASSRWGEGGHGYTF	TGTGCCAGCAGTCGGTGGGGTGAGGGGGGGCATGGCTACACCTTC
TRBV5-1	TRBJ2-1	few	.	CASSLGRKVAGSSYNEQFF	TGCGCCAGCAGCTTGGGCCGCAAAGTGGCGGGATCCTCCTACAATGAGCAGTTCTTC
TRBV30	TRBJ2-7	.	TRBD2	CALRGAGGHYEQYF	TGTGCCTTGAGGGGCGCGGGGGGACACTACGAGCAGTACTTC
TRBV7-2	TRBJ1-4	.	.	CASSLGGGTNEKLFF	TGTGCCAGCAGCTTAGGTGGGGGCACTAATGAAAAACTGTTTTTT
TRBV7-6	TRBJ2-7	.	.	CASSLAGGPYEQYF	TGTGCCAGCAGCTTAGCCGGGGGACCCTACGAGCAGTACTTC
TRBV5-6	TRBJ2-3	once	TRBD2	CASSSTSGITDTQYF	TGTGCCAGCTCCTCGACTAGCGGCATCACAGATACGCAGTATTTT
TRBV19	TRBJ1-4	.	.	CASSIGTANEKLFF	TGTGCCAGTAGTATAGGGACAGCTAATGAAAAACTGTTTTTT
TRBV7-2	TRBJ1-1	few	.	CASSLQGNTEAFF	TGTGCCAGCAGCTTACAGGGGAACACTGAAGCTTTCTTT
TRBV11-2	TRBJ2-1	.	.	CASSSWERTYNEQFF	TGTGCCAGCAGCTCGTGGGAGAGGACCTACAATGAGCAGTTCTTC
TRBV13	TRBJ1-5	.	TRBD1	CAINGTAGEPQHF	TGTGCCATCAACGGGACAGCTGGAGAGCCCCAGCATTTT
TRBV7-6	TRBJ2-7	.	TRBD2	CASSLALAGPSSYEQYF	TGTGCCAGCAGCTTAGCCTTAGCGGGACCTTCCTCCTACGAGCAGTACTTC
TRBV6-6	TRBJ2-7	.	.	CASSYSSLSLEQYF	TGTGCCAGCAGTTACTCGTCTCTCAGTCTCGAGCAGTACTTC
TRBV29-1	TRBJ2-7	.	.	CSVEYQGYEQYF	TGCAGCGTTGAGTACCAGGGTTACGAGCAGTACTTC